This TCR beta chain stems from a study of cytomegalovirus exposure and HLA in healthy donors. Study-wide results and limits: According to the study, roughly 160 TCR beta chains were cytomegalovirus-associated.

A note on this clone: The antigen is unknown.

The protocol was immunoSEQ multiplex PCR, while the TCRdb copy is restricted to in-frame clones and leaves out a portion. The repertoire holds under 150,000 clones, with around nine tenths as singletons. The clonotype comes from a young man in good health and CMV-seropositive. The sample was PBMCs.

The CDR3 loop is CASSSYGQTQTLKAFF. In nucleotides, the CDR3 is TGTGCCAGCAGCTCATACGGACAGACACAAACTTTAAAAGCTTTCTTT. The J gene is TRBJ1-1, the V gene TRBV11-2, with D maybe TRBD1 (6 bases). The germline V gene encodes CDR1 SGHAT and CDR2 FQNNGV. This CDR3 has 16 amino acids. Trimming pared 4 bases from V and 9 bases from J, leaving 24 bases between.